Listed below are T cell receptor beta chains from one sample, sequenced in a study. TCRdb used MiXCR to reprocess the RT-PCR reads, holding one entry per CDR3 protein. The repertoire holds about 680,000 distinct CDR3 sequences, with approximately 15% as singletons. The specimen was memory CD4+ T cells from blood. The receptors derive from a female donor in good health, serving as a healthy control. The CDR3 runs from the conserved cysteine through the conserved F or W. Size values are once, few and many counts, or a class for expanded clones, and some rows have none.

J gene | V gene | clone size | CDR3 protein
TRBJ2-3 | TRBV20-1 | many | CSAPRADHSTDTQYF
TRBJ2-5 | TRBV28 | few | CASHLAGGGGETQYF
TRBJ2-5 | TRBV5-1 | many | CASSLARTTQDPQYF
TRBJ2-7 | TRBV10-1 | few | CAGRVRGESSYEQYF
TRBJ2-1 | TRBV5-4 | many | CASSRDRENEQFF
TRBJ2-1 | TRBV27 | NA | CASSPPPDRGGIRLYNEQFF
TRBJ2-7 | TRBV6-2/TRBV6-3 | few | CASSYEGEGYEQYF
TRBJ2-7 | TRBV5-4 | NA | CASSSGRGSYEQYF
TRBJ2-1 | TRBV24-1 | NA | CATSKAQGSFYNEQFF
TRBJ1-5 | TRBV7-8 | NA | CASSLSGGGALDQPQHF
TRBJ1-1 | TRBV4-3 | NA | CASSQEDRGDTEAFF
TRBJ2-1 | TRBV6-2/TRBV6-3 | many | CASSYSRTSGRGNEQFF
TRBJ1-2 | TRBV5-6 | once | CASSPFNRAGGYTF
TRBJ2-1 | TRBV5-4 | few | CASWLAGRNEQFF
TRBJ2-2 | TRBV6-1 | many | CASSAGPNTGELFF
TRBJ1-2 | TRBV12-3/TRBV12-4 | NA | CASEARAGNYGYTF
TRBJ1-6 | TRBV12-3/TRBV12-4 | NA | CASSMTLWDSPLHF
TRBJ2-2 | TRBV20-1 | many | CSARGSYGQNTGELFF
TRBJ2-2 | TRBV19 | NA | CASADQPWGRGELFF
TRBJ2-7 | TRBV5-1 | many | CASSLSAYSSYEQYF
TRBJ2-1 | TRBV7-9 | many | CASSLGQGSGNEQFF
TRBJ2-1 | TRBV5-6 | NA | CASSLLVDRDIYNEQFF
TRBJ2-2 | TRBV5-1 | NA | CASSEIANTGELFF
TRBJ1-3 | TRBV15 | many | CATSRGGFSGNTIYF
TRBJ1-1 | TRBV29-1 | NA | CSVQRTQGEAEAFF
TRBJ1-1 | TRBV20-1 | NA | CSARVPGARGDTEAFF
TRBJ2-7 | TRBV6-5 | many | CASSYSRTGPWEQYF
TRBJ1-2 | TRBV6-5 | few | CASSIDMGSKGYTF
TRBJ2-5 | TRBV12-3/TRBV12-4 | many | CASSFLHTETQYF
TRBJ1-2 | TRBV12-3/TRBV12-4 | NA | CASSQDRLRGYTF
TRBJ2-1 | TRBV6-5 | many | CASSYKARQFF
TRBJ2-3 | TRBV7-3 | NA | CASSLEGARGADTQYF
TRBJ2-7 | TRBV9 | many | CASSARTAPYEQYF
TRBJ1-6 | TRBV7-9 | NA | CASGPDRVNSPLHF
TRBJ2-7 | TRBV5-5 | few | CASSFGGGAYEQYF
TRBJ1-1 | TRBV5-1 | many | CASKTGPVNTEAFF
TRBJ2-3 | TRBV27 | NA | CASSPAVIPDTQYF